Shown below are 10 T cell receptor beta chains from a single sample sequenced in a study of shared clonotypes between healthy human individuals (dated by TCRdb to the early 2020s). Library construction relied on the immunoSEQ multiplex PCR assay. TCRdb carries this immuneACCESS record with in-frame sequences only. Its versions omit some clonotypes, under half of them owing to an unresolved V gene in the studies checked, with the rest unexplained. The sample data list some 980,000 clones, and 70% to 85% of these were observed just once. The biggest ten clones account for roughly 1.5% of the sample. The sequencing input was memory CD4+ T cells sorted from blood. What this sample's cell subset or site label stands for: CD45RA-negative fraction. These receptors originate from a man younger than 35 in good health.

This clone occurred many times. In DNA, the CDR3 is TGTGCCAGTTCGGGCAGGGGGCTAAAACTGTTTTTT. Protein product: CASSGRGLKLFF. The chain joins TRBV19 to TRBJ1-4; 8 nucleotides align to TRBD1. V was pared by 8 bases and J by 10 bases, with 6 bases of the junction left unmatched. The germline V gene has CDR1 LNHDA and CDR2 SQIVND (reference sequence). The CDR3 contains 12 residues.

This clone occurred a few times. This chain connects TRBV13 to TRBJ2-7; 7 positions agree with TRBD1. This CDR3 is 14 amino acids long. The trim removed 3 bases at V and 7 bases at J, leaving 9 bases unmatched. Germline lookup yields CDR1 PRHDT and CDR2 FYEKMQ (reference sequence). DNA for the CDR3: TGTGCCAGCAGCTTGCGGACAGGATCGGGGGAGCAGTACTTC. Encoded protein: CASSLRTGSGEQYF.

The chain is built from TRBV29-1 and TRBJ2-1, with D perhaps TRBD1 or TRBD2 (5 bases each). The germline gives CDR1 SQVTM, CDR2 ANQGSEA. The CDR3 loop spans 15 amino acids. V shed 6 bases and J shed 1 base, with 16 bases lying between them. CDR3 nucleotide sequence: TGCAGCGTCGCCTCCCCGGGACGGTCCTACAATGAGCAGTTCTTC. It codes for CSVASPGRSYNEQFF.

The J gene is TRBJ2-7, the V gene TRBV18; 9 nucleotides align to TRBD2. J gave up 2 bases and V 4 bases, and 9 bases lay outside the gene matches. The CDR3 runs to 16 residues. Germline assignment: CDR1 KGHSH and CDR2 LQKENI. The CDR3 reads CASSRPPGGRAYEQYF. In DNA, the CDR3 is TGTGCCAGCTCACGGCCCCCCGGCGGGAGGGCCTACGAGCAGTACTTC. Full variable domain (remainder filled in from reference TRBV18 and TRBJ2-7): NAGVMQNPRHLVRRRGQEARLRCSPMKGHSHVYWYRQLPEEGLKFMVYLQKENIIDESGMPKERFSAEFPKEGPSILRIQQVVRGDSAAYFCASSRPPGGRAYEQYFGPGTRLTVT.

The V gene is TRBV11-3, the J gene TRBJ2-1; 10 bases align to TRBD2. Germline lookup yields CDR1 SGHNT and CDR2 YENEEA. V dropped 1 base and J dropped 7; count of bases not matched to a gene: 7. The CDR3 is 16 residues long. The CDR3 region has the DNA TGTGCCAGCAGCTTAGCTTCTAGCGGGAGAGTAAATGAGCAGTTCTTC. It translates to CASSLASSGRVNEQFF.

The chain recombines TRBV6-4 with TRBJ2-5; 10 bases align to TRBD2. The CDR3 has 15 residues. With V trimmed by 8 bases and J by 5 bases, 11 bases remained unmatched. The germline gives CDR1 MRHNA, CDR2 SNTAGT. The CDR3 DNA follows: TGTGCCAGCGGAGCGGGGGGGCCTTCCGGGGAGACCCAGTACTTC. Its protein is CASGAGGPSGETQYF.

The chain links TRBV5-1 to TRBJ1-1; 12 bases map to TRBD1. Germline values: CDR1 SGHRS, CDR2 YFSETQ. After removal of 4 bases from V and 6 bases from J, the junction contained 10 bases not matched to a gene. This CDR3 has 16 residues. The CDR3 coding sequence is TGCGCCAGCAGCGCCGGGACAGGGGGCAACGTGGCTGAAGCTTTCTTT. As protein: CASSAGTGGNVAEAFF.

The genes are TRBV2 and TRBJ2-7, with no clear D. The CDR3 totals 13 residues. Trimming removed 1 base at V and 6 bases at J, with 10 bases between. Per germline, CDR1 SNHLY and CDR2 FYNNEI. This CDR3 reads CASSEGFRGEQYF. The CDR3 DNA sequence: TGTGCCAGCAGTGAAGGGTTTCGTGGCGAGCAGTACTTC.

This chain's CDR3 is CASSPGQGVPGELFF. Written as DNA, the CDR3 is TGCGCCAGCAGCCCGGGACAGGGTGTTCCCGGGGAGCTGTTTTTT. The V and J genes are TRBV5-1 and TRBJ2-2; 9 nucleotides align to TRBD1. This CDR3 comprises 15 residues. V lost 4 bases, J lost 6 bases, and 7 bases stayed unmatched. Germline V gene data show CDR1 as SGHRS and CDR2 as YFSETQ.

The rearrangement joins TRBV9 to TRBJ1-6; a weak D match, TRBD1 (5 bases). There are 16 residues in the CDR3. V dropped 4 bases and J dropped 7 bases, with 18 bases sitting between them. Germline V CDR1 and CDR2: SGDLS, YYNGEE. The CDR3 is CASSRTLGGENSPLHF. The CDR3 region has the DNA TGTGCCAGCAGCCGAACCCTTGGGGGGGAAAATTCACCCCTCCACTTT.